These 16 T cell receptor beta chains were all obtained from the same sample, sequenced in a study of blood T cells in healthy people across ages (dated by TCRdb to the mid-2010s). Libraries were constructed by 5' RACE. The data were produced on an Illumina HiSeq 2500. A second PCR of roughly 6 to 11 cycles was run with a J-beta primer mix and a sample-barcoded 5' primer. Through fastp at Q25 and MiXCR, TCRdb rebuilt clones from the public reads, retaining in-frame beta chains. Every distinct CDR3 protein forms one entry, paired with its most common genes and DNA. In this sample the table shows 650,000 to 1,000,000 distinct CDR3 sequences, 36% of which occur a single time. In total, the top ten clones hold 13% of the sample. The sample taken for sequencing was blood. These receptors all come from a man aged 18 to 35 in good health.

As for this clonotype: This may stem from a read error, because a much larger clone lies one nucleotide away. The CDR3 DNA sequence: TGCGCCAGCAGCTTGCCTAGCGGGGCATCCCACAATGAGCAGTTCTTC. Its protein product is CASSLPSGASHNEQFF. The chain combines TRBV5-1 with TRBJ2-1; 9 nucleotides line up with TRBD2. CDR1 is SGHRS and CDR2 is YFSETQ in the germline V gene. The V gene end was trimmed by 1 base and the J gene end by 5 bases; junction bases not matched to a gene: 7. This CDR3 has 16 amino acids.

The sample holds many counts of this clonotype. In DNA, the CDR3 is TGTGCCAGCAGTTTAATCGGGGGGCTGGACAATGAGCAGTTCTTC. It is translated as CASSLIGGLDNEQFF. This chain uses TRBV12-3 or TRBV12-4 with TRBJ2-1; a weak D match, TRBD2 (7 bases). There are 15 residues in the CDR3. The V gene lost 2 bases and the J gene lost 5 bases, with 13 bases spanning the gap.

The chain carries TRBV20-1 and TRBJ2-4, with a tentative D call TRBD1 (6 bases). The better agreement between TRBJ2-7 and the DNA end casts doubt on the J call. Germline assignment: CDR1 DFQATT and CDR2 SNEGSKA (reference sequence). CDR3 length: 13 residues. The CDR3, as DNA: TGCAGTGTCCATAAACAGGGCTCCTACGAGCAGTACTTC. This codes for CSVHKQGSYEQYF.

The J gene is TRBJ2-3, the V gene TRBV5-1; TRBD1 matches at 7 bases. Trimming took 7 bases from V and 0 from J; bases not matched to a gene: 2. Germline CDR1 and CDR2: SGHRS and YFSETQ. This CDR3 is 13 amino acids long. CDR3 in DNA: TGCGCCAGCCAACAGGGGAGCACAGATACGCAGTATTTT. This encodes CASQQGSTDTQYF.

This clonotype was seen more than once but under ten times. The V and J genes are TRBV7-2 and TRBJ2-3; TRBD1 might be the D (6 bases). CDR1 is SGHTA, CDR2 FQGNSA, per germline. The CDR3 consists of 16 residues. Trimming took 5 bases from V and 3 from J, leaving 18 bases between them. The CDR3 DNA follows: TGTGCCAGCAGCGCAAACCAAAGGGGGAGAACAGATACGCAGTATTTT. This sequence encodes CASSANQRGRTDTQYF.

The table lists this clonotype with many counts. V is TRBV6-2 or TRBV6-3 and J is TRBJ2-1; 7 bases are shared with TRBD1. This CDR3 comprises 13 residues. Per the germline V gene, CDR1 is MNHEY and CDR2 is SVGEGT. V shed 4 bases and J 5 bases; nucleotides not matched to a gene: 2. In DNA, the CDR3 is TGTGCCAGCAGTTGGGACAGCCACAATGAGCAGTTCTTC. Its translation is CASSWDSHNEQFF.

As for this clonotype: At one end the junction does not follow the germline gene, possibly because of a read error. V is TRBV25-1 and J is TRBJ2-7; D is unclear. This CDR3 has 12 residues. Germline V lookup: CDR1 MGHDK, CDR2 SYGVNS. CDR3 coding DNA: TGTGTCAGCAGCCCTGGCCTCTACGAGCAGTACTTC. Its translation: CVSSPGLYEQYF.

This chain links TRBV20-1 with TRBJ1-5; perhaps TRBD1 as D (5 bases). The CDR3 has 18 residues. Deletions cut 1 base from V and 0 bases from J, with 19 bases between. Germline-derived CDR1 and CDR2 are DFQATT and SNEGSKA (reference sequence). The CDR3 nucleotides read TGCAGTGCTAGAGCCTTACTAGGGACCGGAGGTAGCAATCAGCCCCAGCATTTT. Encoded protein: CSARALLGTGGSNQPQHF.

CDR3 sequence: CSARDRVPHEQYF. The CDR3 coding sequence is TGCAGTGCTAGAGACAGGGTGCCCCACGAGCAGTACTTC. This chain uses TRBV20-1 with TRBJ2-7; D is perhaps TRBD1 (5 bases). In germline, CDR1 is DFQATT, CDR2 SNEGSKA (reference sequence). The CDR3 is 13 amino acids. With 0 bases removed from V and 5 bases from J, the gap between germline ends came to 11 bases.

This clonotype was detected a few times. This chain connects TRBV20-1 to TRBJ1-1; D is unclear. The V end lost 0 bases, the J end lost 0 bases, and 14 bases lay between the germline ends. The CDR3 sequence is 16 residues long. Germline-derived CDR1 and CDR2 are DFQATT and SNEGSKA (reference sequence). The CDR3 loop is CSARDYQPLMNTEAFF. Written as DNA, the CDR3 is TGCAGTGCTAGAGATTACCAGCCACTCATGAACACTGAAGCTTTCTTT.

The V gene is TRBV2, the J gene TRBJ1-6; no reliable D call. V lost 6 bases to trimming and J lost 8 bases, with 8 bases between them. Germline V gene sequence: CDR1 SNHLY, CDR2 FYNNEI. The CDR3 has 12 amino acids. DNA of the CDR3: TGTGCCAGCAGGGTCGGGGATTCACCCCTCCACTTT. Translated: CASRVGDSPLHF. Variable domain in full (rest from reference TRBV2 and TRBJ1-6): EPEVTQTPSHQVTQMGQEVILRCVPISNHLYFYWYRQILGQKVEFLVSFYNNEISEKSEIFDDQFSVERPDGSNFTLKIRSTKLEDSAMYFCASRVGDSPLHFGNGTRLTVT.

J is TRBJ1-2 and V is TRBV6-2 or TRBV6-3; D might be TRBD1 (6 bases). Trimming removed 2 bases from V and 5 bases from J, with 12 bases in between. The CDR3 is 14 amino acids. CDR1 and CDR2 from the germline V gene are MNHEY and SVGEGT. This CDR3 reads CASSYLGAIYGYTF. CDR3 nucleotide sequence: TGTGCCAGCAGTTACCTGGGGGCAATATATGGCTACACCTTC.

In its sample, this clonotype was seen many times. The chain joins TRBV7-2 to TRBJ1-2; D possibly corresponds to TRBD1 (5 bases). The germline gives CDR1 SGHTA, CDR2 FQGNSA. This CDR3 contains 14 residues. V lost 6 bases to trimming and J lost 1 base, with 12 bases between them. The CDR3 coding sequence is TGTGCCAGCAGTCGGTCGGGGGATAACTATGGCTACACCTTC. It translates to CASSRSGDNYGYTF.

The J gene is TRBJ2-1, the V gene TRBV14; 10 bases line up with TRBD2. This CDR3 has 15 residues. CDR1 and CDR2 from the germline V gene are SGHDN and FVKESK. V gave up 3 bases and J gave up 9 bases; unmatched junction bases: 8. The CDR3 DNA sequence: TGTGCCAGCAGCCAGGTAGCGGGGGGTCCAGTTGAGCAGTTCTTC. Translation gives CASSQVAGGPVEQFF. The variable domain in full, with the rest retrieved from reference TRBV14 and TRBJ2-1, is EAGVTQFPSHSVIEKGQTVTLRCDPISGHDNLYWYRRVMGKEIKFLLHFVKESKQDESGMPNNRFLAERTGGTYSTLKVQPAELEDSGVYFCASSQVAGGPVEQFFGPGTRLTVL.

This clonotype has more than one count but fewer than ten. The V gene is TRBV20-1, the J gene TRBJ1-3, with 9 positions matching TRBD1. J gave up 4 bases and V 5 bases, and 6 bases lay outside the gene matches. Germline V gene sequence: CDR1 DFQATT, CDR2 SNEGSKA (reference sequence). The CDR3 contains 14 residues. The CDR3 region has the DNA TGCAGTGCTCAAAGGGACAGGGCCGGAAACACCATATATTTT. Amino acid sequence: CSAQRDRAGNTIYF.

In the case of this clonotype: Since a much larger clone is just one base distant, this may be a read error. This chain joins TRBV20-1 and TRBJ2-5, with D possibly being TRBD2 (5 bases). Gene TRBJ2-7 matches the end of the DNA better, so the J call may be wrong. Germline CDR1 DFQATT, CDR2 SNEGSKA (reference sequence). The CDR3 has 12 amino acids. The CDR3 loop is CSANDGVDEQYF. Here the CDR3 DNA reads TGCAGTGCTAACGACGGGGTTGACGAGCAGTACTTC.